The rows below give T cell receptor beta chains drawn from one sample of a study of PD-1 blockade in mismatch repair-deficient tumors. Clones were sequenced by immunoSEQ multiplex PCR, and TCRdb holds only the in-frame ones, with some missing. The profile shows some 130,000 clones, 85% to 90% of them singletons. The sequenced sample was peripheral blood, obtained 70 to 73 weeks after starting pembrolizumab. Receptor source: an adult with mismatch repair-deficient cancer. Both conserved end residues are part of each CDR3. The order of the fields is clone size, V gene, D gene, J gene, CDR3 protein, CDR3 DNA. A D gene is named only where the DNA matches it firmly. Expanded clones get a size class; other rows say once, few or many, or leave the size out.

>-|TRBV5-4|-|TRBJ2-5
CASNSGGTQETQYF
TGTGCCAGCAACTCCGGGGGTACCCAAGAGACCCAGTACTTC
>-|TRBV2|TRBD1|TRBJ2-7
CASTETGGFNGGYEQYF
TGTGCCAGCACTGAGACAGGGGGTTTTAATGGAGGCTACGAGCAGTACTTC
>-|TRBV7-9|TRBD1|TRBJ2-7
CASSLAGAGTGSYEQYF
TGTGCCAGCAGCTTAGCGGGCGCTGGGACAGGATCCTACGAGCAGTACTTC
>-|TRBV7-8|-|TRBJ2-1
CASSSPGGNNEQFF
TGTGCCAGCAGCTCCCCCGGGGGAAACAATGAGCAGTTCTTC
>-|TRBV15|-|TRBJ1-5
CATSRERWGSGGNQPQHF
TGTGCCACCAGCAGAGAGAGGTGGGGGTCCGGTGGCAATCAGCCCCAGCATTTT
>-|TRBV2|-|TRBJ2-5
CASKKFQETQYF
TGTGCCAGCAAAAAGTTTCAAGAGACCCAGTACTTC
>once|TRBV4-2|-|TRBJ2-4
CASSQAGEYLAKNIQYF
TGTGCCAGCAGCCAAGCGGGAGAGTATCTAGCCAAAAACATTCAGTACTTC
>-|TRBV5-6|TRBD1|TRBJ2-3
CASSLALTGHTDTQYF
TGTGCCAGCAGCTTGGCCTTGACAGGGCACACAGATACGCAGTATTTT
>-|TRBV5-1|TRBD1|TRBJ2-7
CASSSMGPGGEQYF
TGCGCCAGCAGCTCAATGGGTCCAGGGGGCGAGCAGTACTTC
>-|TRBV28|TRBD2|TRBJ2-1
CASRLEGGRGYNEQFF
TGTGCCAGCAGATTAGAAGGCGGGAGGGGATACAATGAGCAGTTCTTC
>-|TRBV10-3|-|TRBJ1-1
CAISEQVRGVNTEAFF
TGTGCCATCAGTGAACAGGTTAGGGGGGTGAACACTGAAGCTTTCTTT
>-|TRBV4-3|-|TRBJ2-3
CASSQDLGQATDTQYF
TGCGCCAGCAGCCAAGATCTCGGACAAGCCACAGATACGCAGTATTTT